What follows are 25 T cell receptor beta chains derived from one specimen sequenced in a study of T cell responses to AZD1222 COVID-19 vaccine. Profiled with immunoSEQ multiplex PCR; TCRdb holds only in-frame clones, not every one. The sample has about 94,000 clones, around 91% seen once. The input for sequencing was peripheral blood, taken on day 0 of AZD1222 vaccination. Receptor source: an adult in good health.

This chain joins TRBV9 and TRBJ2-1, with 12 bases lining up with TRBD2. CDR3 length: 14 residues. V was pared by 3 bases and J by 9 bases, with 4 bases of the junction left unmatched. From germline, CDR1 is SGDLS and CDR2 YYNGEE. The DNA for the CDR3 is TGTGCCAGCAGCGCCCTAGCGGGGGGGTCTGAGCAGTTCTTC. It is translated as CASSALAGGSEQFF.

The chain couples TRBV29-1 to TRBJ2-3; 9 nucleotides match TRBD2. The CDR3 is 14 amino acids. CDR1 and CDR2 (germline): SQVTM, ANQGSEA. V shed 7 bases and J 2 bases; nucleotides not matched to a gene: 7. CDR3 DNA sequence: TGCAGCGCTCTGACTAGCGGTCCCACAGATACGCAGTATTTT. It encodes CSALTSGPTDTQYF.

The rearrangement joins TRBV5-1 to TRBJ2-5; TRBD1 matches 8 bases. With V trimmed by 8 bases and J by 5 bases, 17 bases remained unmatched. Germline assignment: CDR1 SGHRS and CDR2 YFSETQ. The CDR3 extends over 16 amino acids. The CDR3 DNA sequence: TGCGCCAGTCGACCAATGGTGACAGGGGCAGGGGAGACCCAGTACTTC. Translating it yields CASRPMVTGAGETQYF.

CDR3 DNA sequence: TGTGCCAGCAGCAAAAGGCGACAGGGTTTTGTATCCCAGGGTACGCAGTATTTT. The encoded protein is CASSKRRQGFVSQGTQYF. The rearrangement joins TRBV21-1 to TRBJ2-3; the table's D call, TRBD1, has no DNA check behind it. TRBV21-1 is a listed pseudogene. The CDR3 length is 18 residues.

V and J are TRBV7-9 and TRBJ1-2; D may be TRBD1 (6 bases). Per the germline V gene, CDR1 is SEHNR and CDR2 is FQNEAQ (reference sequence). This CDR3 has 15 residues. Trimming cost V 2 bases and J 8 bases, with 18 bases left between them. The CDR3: CASSLWVGGAQGYTF. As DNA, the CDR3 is TGTGCCAGCAGCTTATGGGTAGGGGGAGCTCAAGGCTACACCTTC.

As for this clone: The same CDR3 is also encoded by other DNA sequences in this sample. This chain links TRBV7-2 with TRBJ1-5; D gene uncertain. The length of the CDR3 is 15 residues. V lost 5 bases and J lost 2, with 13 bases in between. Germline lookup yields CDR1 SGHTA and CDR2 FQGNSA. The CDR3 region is CASSQRPYGNQPQHF. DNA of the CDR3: TGTGCCAGCAGCCAACGTCCGTACGGCAATCAGCCCCAGCATTTT.

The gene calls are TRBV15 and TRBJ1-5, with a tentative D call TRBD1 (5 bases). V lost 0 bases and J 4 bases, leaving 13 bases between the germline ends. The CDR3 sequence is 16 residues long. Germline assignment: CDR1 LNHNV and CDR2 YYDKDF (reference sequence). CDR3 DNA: TGTGCCACCAGCAGAGAGGGCGCCAGGGAAAATCAGCCCCAGCATTTT. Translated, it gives CATSREGARENQPQHF.

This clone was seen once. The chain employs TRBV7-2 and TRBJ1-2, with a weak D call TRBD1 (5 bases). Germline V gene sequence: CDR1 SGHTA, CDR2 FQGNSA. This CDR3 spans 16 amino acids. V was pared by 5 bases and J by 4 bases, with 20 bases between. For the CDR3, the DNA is TGTGCCAGCAGCCCACGGACAACCCCGGGTGGCTATGGCTACACCTTC. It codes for CASSPRTTPGGYGYTF.

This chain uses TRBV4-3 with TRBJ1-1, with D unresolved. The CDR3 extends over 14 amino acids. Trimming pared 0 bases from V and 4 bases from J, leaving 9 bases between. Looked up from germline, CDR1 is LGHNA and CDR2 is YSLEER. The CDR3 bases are TGCGCCAGCAGCCAAGAATGGAAGGGCACTGAAGCTTTCTTT. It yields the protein CASSQEWKGTEAFF.

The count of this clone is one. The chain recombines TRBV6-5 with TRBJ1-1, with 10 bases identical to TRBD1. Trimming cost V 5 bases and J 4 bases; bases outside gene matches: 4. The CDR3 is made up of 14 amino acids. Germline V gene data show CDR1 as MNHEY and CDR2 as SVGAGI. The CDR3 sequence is CASSLTGGITEAFF. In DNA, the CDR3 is TGTGCCAGCAGTCTGACAGGGGGCATCACTGAAGCTTTCTTT.

Here the CDR3 reads CAWDAGGLKFF. The CDR3 nucleotides are TGTGCCTGGGATGCGGGGGGGCTTAAGTTCTTC. The J gene is TRBJ2-1, the V gene TRBV30, with 9 bases fitting TRBD2. V shed 5 bases, J shed 14 bases, and the junction held 7 bases outside the gene matches. This CDR3 has 11 amino acids. In germline, CDR1 is GTSNPN, CDR2 SVGIG (reference sequence).

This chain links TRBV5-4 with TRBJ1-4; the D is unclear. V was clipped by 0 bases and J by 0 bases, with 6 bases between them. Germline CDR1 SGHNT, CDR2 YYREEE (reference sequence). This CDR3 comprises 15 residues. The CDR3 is CASSLDQATNEKLFF. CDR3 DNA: TGTGCCAGCAGCTTGGACCAGGCAACTAATGAAAAACTGTTTTTT.

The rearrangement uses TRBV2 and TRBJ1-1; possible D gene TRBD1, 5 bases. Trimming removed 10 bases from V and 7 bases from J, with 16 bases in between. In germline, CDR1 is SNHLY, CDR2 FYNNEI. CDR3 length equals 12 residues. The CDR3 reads CATPDLGGEAFF. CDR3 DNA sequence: TGTGCCACCCCCGATTTGGGGGGTGAAGCTTTCTTT.

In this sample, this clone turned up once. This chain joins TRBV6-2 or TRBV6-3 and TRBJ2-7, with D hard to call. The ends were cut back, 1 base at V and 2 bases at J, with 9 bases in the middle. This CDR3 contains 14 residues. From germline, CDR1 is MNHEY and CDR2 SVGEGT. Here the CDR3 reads CASSYFGPAYEQYF. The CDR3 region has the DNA TGTGCCAGCAGTTACTTCGGACCCGCCTACGAGCAGTACTTC.

CDR3 region: CASSLAEGRVDYGYTF. The CDR3 nucleotides read TGTGCCAGCAGCTTAGCGGAGGGTAGGGTTGACTATGGCTACACCTTC. The chain carries TRBV7-6 and TRBJ1-2; D is uncertain. This CDR3 comprises 16 residues. The V gene lost 0 bases and the J gene lost 3 bases, with 14 bases spanning the gap. The germline V gene encodes CDR1 SGHVS and CDR2 FNYEAQ.

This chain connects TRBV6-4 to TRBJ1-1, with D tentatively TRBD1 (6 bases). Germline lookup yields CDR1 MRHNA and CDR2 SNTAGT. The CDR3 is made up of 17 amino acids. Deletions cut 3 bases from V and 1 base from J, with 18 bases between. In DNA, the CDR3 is TGTGCCAGCAGTGAGCGAGCGGGGGCCGGGAGGAACACTGAAGCTTTCTTT. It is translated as CASSERAGAGRNTEAFF.

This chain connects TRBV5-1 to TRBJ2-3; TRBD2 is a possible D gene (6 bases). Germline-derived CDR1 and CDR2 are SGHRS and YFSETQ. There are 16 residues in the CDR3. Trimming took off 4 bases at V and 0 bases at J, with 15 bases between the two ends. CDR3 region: CASSGGLRASTDTQYF. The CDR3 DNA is TGCGCCAGCAGCGGGGGACTGCGAGCTAGCACAGATACGCAGTATTTT.

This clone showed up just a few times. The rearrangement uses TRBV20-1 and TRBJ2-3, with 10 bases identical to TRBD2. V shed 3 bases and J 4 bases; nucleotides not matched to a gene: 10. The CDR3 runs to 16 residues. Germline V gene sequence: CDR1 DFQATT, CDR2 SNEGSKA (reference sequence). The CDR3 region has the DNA TGCAGTGCTAGTAGGCCTAGCGGGGGCGCATCAGATACGCAGTATTTT. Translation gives CSASRPSGGASDTQYF.

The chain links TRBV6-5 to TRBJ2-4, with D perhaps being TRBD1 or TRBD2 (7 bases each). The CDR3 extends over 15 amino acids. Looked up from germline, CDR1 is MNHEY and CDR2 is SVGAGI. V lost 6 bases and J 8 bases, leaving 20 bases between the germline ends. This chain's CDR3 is CASRPGEGARDIQYF. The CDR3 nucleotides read TGTGCCAGCAGGCCCGGGGAGGGGGCTCGGGACATTCAGTACTTC.

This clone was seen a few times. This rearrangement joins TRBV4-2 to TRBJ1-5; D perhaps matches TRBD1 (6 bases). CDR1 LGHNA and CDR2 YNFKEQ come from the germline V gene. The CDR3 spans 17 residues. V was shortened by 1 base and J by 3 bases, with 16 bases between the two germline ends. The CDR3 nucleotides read TGTGCCAGCAGCCAAGGGTTGGCGGGGGGCTTCAATCAGCCCCAGCATTTT. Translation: CASSQGLAGGFNQPQHF.

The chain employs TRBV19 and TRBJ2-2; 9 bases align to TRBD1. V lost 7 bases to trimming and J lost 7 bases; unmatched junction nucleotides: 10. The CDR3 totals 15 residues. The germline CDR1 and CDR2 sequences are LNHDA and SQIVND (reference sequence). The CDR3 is CASITQGAQGGELFF. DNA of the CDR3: TGTGCCAGTATTACACAGGGGGCACAGGGCGGGGAGCTGTTTTTT.

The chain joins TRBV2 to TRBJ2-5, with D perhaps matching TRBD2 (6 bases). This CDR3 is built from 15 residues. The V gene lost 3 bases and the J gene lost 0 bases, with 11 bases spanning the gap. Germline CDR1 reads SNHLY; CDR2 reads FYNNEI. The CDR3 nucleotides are TGTGCCAGCAGTGATGGTAGCGGAAACCAAGAGACCCAGTACTTC. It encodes CASSDGSGNQETQYF. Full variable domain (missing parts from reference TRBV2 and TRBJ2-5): EPEVTQTPSHQVTQMGQEVILRCVPISNHLYFYWYRQILGQKVEFLVSFYNNEISEKSEIFDDQFSVERPDGSNFTLKIRSTKLEDSAMYFCASSDGSGNQETQYFGPGTRLLVL.

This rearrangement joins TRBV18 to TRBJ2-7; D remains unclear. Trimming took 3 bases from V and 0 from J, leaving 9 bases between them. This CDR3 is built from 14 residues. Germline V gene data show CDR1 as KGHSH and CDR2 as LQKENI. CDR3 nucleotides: TGTGCCAGCTCACCTAGCCCTAGCTCCTACGAGCAGTACTTC. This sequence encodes CASSPSPSSYEQYF. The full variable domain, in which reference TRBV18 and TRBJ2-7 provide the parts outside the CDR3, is NAGVMQNPRHLVRRRGQEARLRCSPMKGHSHVYWYRQLPEEGLKFMVYLQKENIIDESGMPKERFSAEFPKEGPSILRIQQVVRGDSAAYFCASSPSPSSYEQYFGPGTRLTVT.

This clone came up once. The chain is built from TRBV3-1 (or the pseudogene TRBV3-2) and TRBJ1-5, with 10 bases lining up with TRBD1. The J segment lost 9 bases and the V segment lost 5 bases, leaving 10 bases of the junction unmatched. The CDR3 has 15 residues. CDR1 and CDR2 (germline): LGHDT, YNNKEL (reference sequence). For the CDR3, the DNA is TGTGCCAGCAGCTCGACGACAGGGGGCGATGTGCCCCAGCATTTT. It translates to CASSSTTGGDVPQHF.

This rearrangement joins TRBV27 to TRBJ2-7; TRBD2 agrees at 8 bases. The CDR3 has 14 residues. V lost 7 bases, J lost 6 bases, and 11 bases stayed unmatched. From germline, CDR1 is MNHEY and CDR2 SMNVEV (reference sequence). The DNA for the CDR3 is TGTGCCAGCACCTACGCGGGGGGCCTGGGCGAGCAGTACTTC. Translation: CASTYAGGLGEQYF.